This T cell receptor (beta chain) is from a study of blood T cell repertoires in COVID-19 (dated by TCRdb to the early 2020s). Describing the broader study: The collaborator samples originated in the United States, Italy and Spain and spanned the acute and convalescent phases of COVID-19. The material from the prospective study consisted of cDNA or gDNA derived from T cells, B-cell-depleted T cells, or PBMCs. Samples came from the ongoing ImmuneRACE study (first 160 participants) plus 1,254 subjects from 6 global collaborators. Deeply sampled blood TCRbeta repertoires from subjects exposed to, actively infected with, or recovered from COVID-19 were included in the dataset. HLA class I and class II types, where available, came from metadata supplied by the sample provider rather than from assay-based typing. Sample metadata almost always included a de-identified subject ID, COVID-19 status, age in years and sex. The repertoires were released in a freely available public database intended as a resource for research on the immune response to SARS-CoV-2.

The CDR1 and CDR2 encoded by the germline V gene are MNHEY and SVGAGI. Trimming removed 6 bases from V and 3 bases from J; the gene matches leave 10 bases unexplained. The CDR3 holds 15 amino acids from the cysteine to the phenylalanine. Kept here is only the CDR3 DNA, which spans 45 bases and is read in frame from base 1. Study-wide findings and limitations: How much clinical and demographic metadata was included differed by source and by participant, and the metadata was provided uncurated.

Whole blood was collected in K2EDTA tubes by collaborating institutions according to the institutions' own protocols. For TCRbeta analysis, collaborator samples were shipped as frozen whole blood, as isolated PBMCs, or as DNA extracted from either sample type. In the case of this clone: It has no known antigen specificity. There are no base qualities to consult, and no much larger clone falls within one base.

The immunoSEQ Assay, a bias-controlled multiplex PCR, was used to amplify TCRbeta CDR3 regions from genomic DNA. In the source study's methods: The number of nucleated cells in each sample was estimated from the amplification of reference gene primers within the assay. To quantify the absolute abundance of each unique TCRbeta CDR3 rearrangement, sequence reads were collapsed and filtered. Productive Simpson clonality was computed per sample as the square root of Simpson's diversity index over productive rearrangements. Sourced from immuneACCESS, this table was stored by TCRdb with only in-frame sequences that have V and J called. A share of the clones is absent; for the studies checked, an unresolved V gene accounts for under half, and the remainder has no known explanation. V, J and clone size reflect that table, while D and trimming were determined from the DNA. In all, the sample holds about 200,000 clones, and over 75% of those were seen once. Nearly 4.5% of the sample is taken by the ten largest.

The TCR sequence derives from a man aged 45 to 65 with acute or convalescent COVID-19. The sequenced material came from peripheral blood. This chain joins TRBV6-5 to TRBJ1-1, with 7 bases matching TRBD1. The CDR3 sequence is CASSLTGSGDTEAFF. The nucleotide sequence reads as follows: TGTGCCAGCAGCTTGACAGGGTCCGGGGACACTGAAGCTTTCTTT.